This T cell receptor beta chain originates from a study of blood T cell repertoires in COVID-19 (dated by TCRdb to the early 2020s). With respect to the entire study: The collaborator samples originated in the United States, Italy and Spain and spanned the acute and convalescent phases of COVID-19. The prospective study material was composed of cDNA or gDNA derived from T cells, B-cell-depleted T cells, or PBMCs. Subjects who had been exposed to COVID-19, were actively infected with it, or had recovered from it provided the deeply sampled blood TCRbeta repertoires that made up the dataset. The repertoires were made available in a free public database intended to serve as a resource for research on the immune response to SARS-CoV-2. The samples were drawn from two sources: the first 160 participants of the ongoing ImmuneRACE study, and 1,200 or so subjects contributed by 6 global collaborators. Nearly every sample came with metadata listing a de-identified subject ID, COVID-19 status, age in years and sex. Where available, HLA class I and class II types were taken from metadata supplied by the sample provider and were not determined by assay-based typing. Study-wide findings and limitations: How much clinical and demographic metadata was included differed by source and by participant, and the metadata was provided uncurated.

In the case of this clone: It has no known antigen specificity. Per-base qualities were not stored, and no clone one base away is much larger.

TCRbeta CDR3 regions were amplified from genomic DNA using the immunoSEQ Assay, a bias-controlled multiplex PCR. The original methods were these. Within the assay, amplification of reference gene primers was used to estimate how many nucleated cells each sample contained. Sequence reads were collapsed and filtered to measure the absolute abundance of every unique TCRbeta CDR3 rearrangement. For each sample, productive Simpson clonality was calculated as the square root of Simpson's diversity index over productive rearrangements. The table comes from immuneACCESS by way of TCRdb, which keeps in-frame sequences with V and J called. Part of the clones is missing from these tables; in studies checked, under half for an unresolved V gene and the rest for unknown reasons. The DNA gave D and trimming, while V, J and clone size come from that table. This sample holds roughly 90,000 clones; approximately 80% were observed only once. Together, the top ten hold about a tenth of the sample.

The CDR3 spans 14 residues, from the cysteine through the phenylalanine. This entry keeps only the CDR3 DNA: 42 bases, framed from base 1. The germline V end is reduced by 8 bases and the J end by 2 bases; junction bases left unmatched: 4. The germline V gene supplies CDR1 SGHTA and CDR2 FQGTGA. The collaborating institutions used their own protocols to collect whole blood in K2EDTA tubes. For TCRbeta analysis, collaborators shipped samples as frozen whole blood, isolated PBMCs, or DNA extracted from either of those sample types. Sequenced input: peripheral blood. The chain was built from TRBV7-3 and TRBJ2-1; 9 junctional bases match TRBD2. The sequence came from a woman in her seventies with acute or convalescent COVID-19. The encoded CDR3 is CASDIAGAYNEQFF. The sequence in DNA is TGTGCCAGCGATATAGCGGGAGCCTACAATGAGCAGTTCTTC. When the CDR3 is completed using the reference TRBV7-3 and TRBJ2-1 genes on either side, the full variable domain is GAGVSQTPSNKVTEKGKYVELRCDPISGHTALYWYRQSLGQGPEFLIYFQGTGAADDSGLPNDRFFAVRPEGSVSTLKIQRTERGDSAVYLCASDIAGAYNEQFFGPGTRLTVL.